A single sample gave rise to the 14 T cell receptor beta chains below, sequenced in a study of T cells in Graves' hyperthyroidism and ophthalmopathy. RNA transcripts gave rise to amplified TCR beta CDR3 regions. Initially, a first-round RT-PCR of the TCR CDR3 employed the HTBI primer set. TCRdb reprocessed the multiplex PCR reads with MiXCR, giving one entry per CDR3 protein. The table includes roughly 300,000 distinct CDR3 sequences, approximately 15% detected once. Source material: blood. These TCRs come from a young woman with Graves' hyperthyroidism.

The sample holds many counts of this clonotype. The chain's CDR3 is CASSLEGAGTDTQYF. As DNA, the CDR3 is TGTGCCAGCAGCTTAGAAGGAGCGGGCACAGATACGCAGTATTTT. The V call is TRBV7-9, the J call TRBJ2-3; maybe TRBD2 (5 bases). V was trimmed by 1 base and J by 1 base, leaving 9 bases between them. The CDR3 totals 15 residues. CDR1 is SEHNR, CDR2 FQNEAQ, per germline (reference sequence).

The sample holds many counts of this clonotype. This chain joins TRBV15 and TRBJ2-2; unclear D gene. The germline V gene encodes CDR1 LNHNV and CDR2 YYDKDF (reference sequence). The CDR3 has 15 amino acids. Trimming took 3 bases from V and 9 from J, leaving 17 bases between them. In DNA, the CDR3 is TGTGCCACCAGCAGTCCAGCTATCGGCAAAAGGGAGCTGTTTTTT. It specifies CATSSPAIGKRELFF.

There are a few counts of this clonotype. The chain joins TRBV6-1 to TRBJ1-1, with unresolved D. CDR1 and CDR2 from the germline V gene are MNHNS and SASEGT. V was cut by 5 bases and J by 10 bases, with 17 bases left in between. The CDR3 contains 13 residues. In DNA, the CDR3 is TGTGCCAGCAGTTTTGAGGTGGGTGGGAGAGCTTTCTTT. The encoded protein is CASSFEVGGRAFF.

The table lists this clonotype with many counts. The rearrangement links TRBV12-3 or TRBV12-4 to TRBJ2-7; 8 nucleotides agree with TRBD2. Trimming at V came to 7 bases and at J to 0 bases, leaving 11 bases not matched to a gene. CDR3 length equals 16 residues. The CDR3, as DNA: TGTGCCAGCACACCGGGAGGGTCCCGAGCCTCCTACGAGCAGTACTTC. The encoded protein is CASTPGGSRASYEQYF.

This clonotype was picked up many times. This chain uses TRBV11-2 with TRBJ2-7; 7 bases line up with TRBD1. CDR1 SGHAT and CDR2 FQNNGV come from the germline V gene. The CDR3 runs 15 residues. V shed 5 bases, J shed 1 base, and the junction held 8 bases outside the gene matches. The CDR3 is CASSPDPGQSYEQYF. The DNA for the CDR3 is TGTGCCAGCAGCCCAGACCCGGGACAGTCCTACGAGCAGTACTTC.

The rearrangement joins TRBV18 to TRBJ2-7, with TRBD2 matching 10 bases. Losses at the gene ends were 1 base for V and 6 bases for J; bases not matched to a gene: 21. This CDR3 has 20 residues. CDR1 and CDR2 (germline): KGHSH, LQKENI. CDR3 amino acids: CASSPRVIAGGPTKDTEQYF. For the CDR3, the DNA is TGTGCCAGCTCACCACGAGTGATAGCGGGAGGCCCTACGAAGGACACCGAGCAGTACTTC.

This clonotype was detected only a few times. The chain carries TRBV6-2 or TRBV6-3 and TRBJ2-7; TRBD2 is a possible D gene (6 bases). Trimming took 7 bases from V and 2 from J, leaving 15 bases between them. The CDR3 has 14 amino acids. CDR1 and CDR2 from the germline V gene are MNHEY and SVGEGT. The CDR3: CASTAPTRTYEQYF. CDR3 nucleotide sequence: TGTGCCAGCACTGCCCCGACTAGAACCTACGAGCAGTACTTC.

This clonotype came up many times. The rearrangement uses TRBV12-3 or TRBV12-4 and TRBJ2-7, with D tentatively TRBD1 (6 bases). The CDR3 contains 16 residues. The V end lost 4 bases, the J end lost 2 bases, and 18 bases lay between the germline ends. In DNA form, the CDR3 reads TGTGCCAGCAGTTCCCATTATACAGGGACCACCTACGAGCAGTACTTC. It encodes CASSSHYTGTTYEQYF.

This clonotype was counted many times. This chain links TRBV28 with TRBJ2-3, with D unclear. Trimming stripped 3 bases from V and 2 bases from J, with 12 bases between. Germline V gene sequence: CDR1 MDHEN, CDR2 SYDVKM. The CDR3 is 15 residues long. CDR3 DNA: TGTGCCAGCAGTTTTCAACCCTCCCTCACAGATACGCAGTATTTT. Translated, it gives CASSFQPSLTDTQYF.

The V gene is TRBV4-2, the J gene TRBJ2-3, with 15 bases identical to TRBD2. CDR1 is LGHNA, CDR2 YNFKEQ, per germline. The CDR3 sequence is 20 residues long. V shed 5 bases and J 1 base; nucleotides not matched to a gene: 13. Here the CDR3 reads CASSSRTGTSGRFGTDTQYF. As DNA, the CDR3 is TGTGCCAGCAGCTCCAGAACCGGGACTAGCGGGAGGTTTGGCACAGATACGCAGTATTTT.

The J gene is TRBJ2-7, the V gene TRBV28; no firm D call. From germline, CDR1 is MDHEN and CDR2 SYDVKM. The CDR3 has 12 amino acids. Between the trimmed V and J ends, which lost 7 bases and 0 bases, there was a span of 7 bases. The CDR3 region is CASNQVSYEQYF. The DNA for the CDR3 is TGTGCCAGCAACCAGGTCTCCTACGAGCAGTACTTC. Combining the CDR3 with reference TRBV28 and TRBJ2-7 gives the whole variable domain DVKVTQSSRYLVKRTGEKVFLECVQDMDHENMFWYRQDPGLGLRLIYFSYDVKMKEKGDIPEGYSVSREKKERFSLILESASTNQTSMYLCASNQVSYEQYFGPGTRLTVT.

A few counts support this clonotype. The gene calls are TRBV28 and TRBJ2-4; D not resolved. Germline CDR1 reads MDHEN; CDR2 reads SYDVKM. This CDR3 contains 11 residues. V was cut by 6 bases and J by 5 bases, with 5 bases left in between. This chain's CDR3 is CASRRENIQYF. The CDR3, as DNA: TGTGCCAGCAGACGGGAAAACATTCAGTACTTC. Full variable domain (outside the CDR3, taken from reference TRBV28 and TRBJ2-4): DVKVTQSSRYLVKRTGEKVFLECVQDMDHENMFWYRQDPGLGLRLIYFSYDVKMKEKGDIPEGYSVSREKKERFSLILESASTNQTSMYLCASRRENIQYFGAGTRLSVL.

This clonotype was recorded a few times. The V and J genes are TRBV20-1 and TRBJ2-7; the D gene could be TRBD1 or TRBD2 (5 bases each). V was clipped by 3 bases and J by 4 bases, with 13 bases between them. This CDR3 contains 13 residues. Germline CDR1 reads DFQATT; CDR2 reads SNEGSKA (reference sequence). CDR3 coding DNA: TGCAGTGCTAGTGGGGGAGCCCGTTACGAGCAGTACTTC. Encoded protein: CSASGGARYEQYF.

This clonotype was observed many times. The chain combines TRBV28 with TRBJ2-7; either TRBD1 or TRBD2 may supply D (5 bases each). Trimming pared 4 bases from V and 2 bases from J, leaving 18 bases between. The CDR3 is 16 amino acids. Germline assignment: CDR1 MDHEN and CDR2 SYDVKM. CDR3 sequence reads: CASSSIRDRRTYEQYF. CDR3 sequence (DNA): TGTGCCAGCAGTTCCATCCGGGACCGGAGGACCTACGAGCAGTACTTC.